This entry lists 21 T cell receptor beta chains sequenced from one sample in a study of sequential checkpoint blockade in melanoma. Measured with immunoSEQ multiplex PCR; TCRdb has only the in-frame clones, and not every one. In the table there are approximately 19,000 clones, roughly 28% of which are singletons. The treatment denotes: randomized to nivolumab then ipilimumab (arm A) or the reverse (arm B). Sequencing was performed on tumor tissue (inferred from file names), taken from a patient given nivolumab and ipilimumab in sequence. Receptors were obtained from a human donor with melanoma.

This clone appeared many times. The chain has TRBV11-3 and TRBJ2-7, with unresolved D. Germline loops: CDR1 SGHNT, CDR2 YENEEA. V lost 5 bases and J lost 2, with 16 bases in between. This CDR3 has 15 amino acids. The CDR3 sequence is CASSHRKDGTYEQYF. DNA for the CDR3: TGTGCCAGCAGCCACCGAAAGGACGGTACCTACGAGCAGTACTTC.

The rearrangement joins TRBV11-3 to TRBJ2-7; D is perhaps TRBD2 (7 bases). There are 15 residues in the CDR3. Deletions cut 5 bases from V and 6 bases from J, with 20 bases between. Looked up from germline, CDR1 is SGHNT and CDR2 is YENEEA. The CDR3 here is CASSGQGLAVLEQYF. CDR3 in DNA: TGTGCCAGCAGCGGCCAGGGGCTAGCGGTCCTCGAGCAGTACTTC.

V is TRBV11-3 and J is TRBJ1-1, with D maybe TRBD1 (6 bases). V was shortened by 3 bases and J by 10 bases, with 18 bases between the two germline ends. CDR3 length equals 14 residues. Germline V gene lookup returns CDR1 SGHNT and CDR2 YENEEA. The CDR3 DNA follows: TGTGCCAGCAGCTTGGGTAAACAGGGTATAGGAGCTTTCTTT. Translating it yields CASSLGKQGIGAFF.

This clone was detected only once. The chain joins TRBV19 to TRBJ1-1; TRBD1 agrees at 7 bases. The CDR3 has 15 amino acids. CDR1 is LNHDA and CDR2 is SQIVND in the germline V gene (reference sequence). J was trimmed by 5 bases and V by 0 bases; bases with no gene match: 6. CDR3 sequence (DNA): TGTGCCAGTAGTATAGAGAGGGGGCTGTGGACTGAAGCTTTCTTT. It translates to CASSIERGLWTEAFF.

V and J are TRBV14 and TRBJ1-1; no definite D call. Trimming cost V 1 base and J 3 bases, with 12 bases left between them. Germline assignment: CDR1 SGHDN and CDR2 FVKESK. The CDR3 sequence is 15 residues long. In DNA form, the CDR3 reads TGTGCCAGCAGCCAAGCGGCACCCGGGTACACTGAAGCTTTCTTT. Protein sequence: CASSQAAPGYTEAFF.

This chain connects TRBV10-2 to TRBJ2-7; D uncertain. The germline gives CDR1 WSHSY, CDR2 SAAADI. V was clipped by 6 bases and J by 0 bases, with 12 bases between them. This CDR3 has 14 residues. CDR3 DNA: TGCGCCAGCAGCGCTCCTGGCAACTCCTACGAGCAGTACTTC. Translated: CASSAPGNSYEQYF.

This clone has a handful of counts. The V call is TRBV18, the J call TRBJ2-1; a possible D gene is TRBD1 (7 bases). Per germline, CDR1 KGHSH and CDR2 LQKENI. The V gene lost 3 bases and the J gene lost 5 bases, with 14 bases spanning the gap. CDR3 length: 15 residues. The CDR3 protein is CASSPRQGGNNEQFF. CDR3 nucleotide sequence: TGTGCCAGCTCACCCAGGCAGGGGGGTAACAATGAGCAGTTCTTC. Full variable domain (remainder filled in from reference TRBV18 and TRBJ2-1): NAGVMQNPRHLVRRRGQEARLRCSPMKGHSHVYWYRQLPEEGLKFMVYLQKENIIDESGMPKERFSAEFPKEGPSILRIQQVVRGDSAAYFCASSPRQGGNNEQFFGPGTRLTVL.

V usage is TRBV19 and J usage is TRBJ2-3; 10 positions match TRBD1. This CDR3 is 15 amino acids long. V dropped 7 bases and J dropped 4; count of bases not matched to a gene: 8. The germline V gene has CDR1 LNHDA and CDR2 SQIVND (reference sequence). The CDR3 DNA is TGTGCCAGTAAAGGCGGGACAGGGGTCCCAGATACGCAGTATTTT. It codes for CASKGGTGVPDTQYF.

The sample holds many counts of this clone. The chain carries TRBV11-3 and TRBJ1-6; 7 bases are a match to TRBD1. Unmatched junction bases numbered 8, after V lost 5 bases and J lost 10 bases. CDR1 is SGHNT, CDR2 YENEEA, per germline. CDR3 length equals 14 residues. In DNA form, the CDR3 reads TGTGCCAGCAGCATCGACAGGGCTTCATCACCCCTCCACTTT. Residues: CASSIDRASSPLHF.

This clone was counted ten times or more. The CDR3 here is CASSIPTGVGETQYF. DNA for the CDR3: TGTGCCAGCAGCATACCGACAGGGGTAGGGGAGACCCAGTACTTC. The chain recombines TRBV11-3 with TRBJ2-5; 8 bases line up with TRBD1. Germline V gives CDR1 SGHNT, CDR2 YENEEA. The CDR3 totals 15 residues. V was pared by 5 bases and J by 5 bases, with 10 bases of the junction left unmatched.

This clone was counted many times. The CDR3 is CASSLSGANQPQHF. CDR3 nucleotide sequence: TGTGCCAGCAGCTTAAGTGGGGCAAATCAGCCCCAGCATTTT. The chain carries TRBV11-3 and TRBJ1-5, with D possibly being TRBD1 (5 bases). The CDR3 has 14 amino acids. The germline CDR1 and CDR2 sequences are SGHNT and YENEEA. Trimming took 2 bases from V and 4 from J, leaving 9 bases between them.

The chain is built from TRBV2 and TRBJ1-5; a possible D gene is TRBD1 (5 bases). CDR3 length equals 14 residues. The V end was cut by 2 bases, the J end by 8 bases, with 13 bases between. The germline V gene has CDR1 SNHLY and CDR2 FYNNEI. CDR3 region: CASSENRDSKPQHF. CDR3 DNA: TGTGCCAGCAGTGAAAATCGAGACAGCAAGCCCCAGCATTTT.

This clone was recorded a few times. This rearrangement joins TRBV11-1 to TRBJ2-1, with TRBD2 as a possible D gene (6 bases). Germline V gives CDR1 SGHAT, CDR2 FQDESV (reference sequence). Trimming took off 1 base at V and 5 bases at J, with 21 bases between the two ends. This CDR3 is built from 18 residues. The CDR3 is CASSLVFGGPVVNNEQFF. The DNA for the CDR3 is TGTGCCAGCAGCTTAGTGTTCGGGGGACCAGTCGTCAACAATGAGCAGTTCTTC. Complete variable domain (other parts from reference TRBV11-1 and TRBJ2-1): EAEVAQSPRYKITEKSQAVAFWCDPISGHATLYWYRQILGQGPELLVQFQDESVVDDSQLPKDRFSAERLKGVDSTLKIQPAELGDSAMYLCASSLVFGGPVVNNEQFFGPGTRLTVL.

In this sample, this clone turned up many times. The CDR3, as DNA: TGTGCCAGCAGCAACAACGGACAGGTGAACACCGGGGAGCTGTTTTTT. It translates to CASSNNGQVNTGELFF. V gene TRBV7-1 combines with J gene TRBJ2-2; 7 bases line up with TRBD1. TRBV7-1 is marked as an open reading frame, function uncertain. The CDR3 sequence is 16 residues long. With V trimmed by 5 bases and J by 1 base, 7 bases remained unmatched.

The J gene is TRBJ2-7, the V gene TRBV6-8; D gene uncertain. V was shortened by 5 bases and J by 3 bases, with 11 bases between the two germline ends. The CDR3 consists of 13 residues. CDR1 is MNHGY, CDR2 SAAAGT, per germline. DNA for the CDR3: TGTGCCAGCAGTGCGCAGCCTTACTACGAGCAGTACTTC. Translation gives CASSAQPYYEQYF.

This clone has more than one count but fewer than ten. CDR3 in amino acids: CASSLNGQINGYTF. The CDR3 region has the DNA TGCGCCAGCAGCCTAAATGGGCAAATTAATGGCTACACCTTC. The chain joins TRBV4-1 to TRBJ1-2; D is unclear. The CDR3 sequence is 14 residues long. Germline lookup yields CDR1 MGHRA and CDR2 YSYEKL. Trimming removed 4 bases at V and 6 bases at J, with 15 bases between.

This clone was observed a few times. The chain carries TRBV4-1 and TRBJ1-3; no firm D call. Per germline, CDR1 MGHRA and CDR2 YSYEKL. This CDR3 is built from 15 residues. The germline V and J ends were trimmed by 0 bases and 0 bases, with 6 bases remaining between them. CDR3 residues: CASSQDRLSGNTIYF. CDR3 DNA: TGCGCCAGCAGCCAAGACAGACTCTCTGGAAACACCATATATTTT.

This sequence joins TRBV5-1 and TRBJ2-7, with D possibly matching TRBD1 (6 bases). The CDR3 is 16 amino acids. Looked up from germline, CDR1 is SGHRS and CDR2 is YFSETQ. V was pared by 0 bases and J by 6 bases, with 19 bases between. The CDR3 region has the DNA TGCGCCAGCAGCTTGGAGGGGACACGTATGGTCGGCGAGCAGTACTTC. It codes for CASSLEGTRMVGEQYF.

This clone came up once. Here the CDR3 reads CASGPADTDTQYF. The DNA of the CDR3 is TGTGCCAGCGGTCCAGCTGACACAGATACGCAGTATTTT. The genes are TRBV28 and TRBJ2-3; D is undetermined. In germline, CDR1 is MDHEN, CDR2 SYDVKM. V dropped 8 bases and J dropped 2 bases, with 11 bases sitting between them. The CDR3 has 13 amino acids.

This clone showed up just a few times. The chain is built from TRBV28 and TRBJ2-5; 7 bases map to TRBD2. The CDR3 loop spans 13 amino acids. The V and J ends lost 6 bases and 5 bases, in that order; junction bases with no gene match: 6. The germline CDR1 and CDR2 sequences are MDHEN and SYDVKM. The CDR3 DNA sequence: TGTGCCAGCAGCGGACTAGTTGATGAGACCCAGTACTTC. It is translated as CASSGLVDETQYF.

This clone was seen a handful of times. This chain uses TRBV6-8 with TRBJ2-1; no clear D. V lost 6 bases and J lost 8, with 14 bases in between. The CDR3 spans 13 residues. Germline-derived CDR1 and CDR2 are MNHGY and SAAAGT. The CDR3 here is CASRRRSVDEQFF. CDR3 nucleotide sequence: TGTGCCAGCAGACGGCGTTCTGTCGATGAGCAGTTCTTC.